This T cell receptor (beta chain) is drawn from a study of early T cells in non-severe SARS-CoV-2 infection. Across the whole study: Chains were not paired, and sequencing was done on bulk RNA from unsorted whole blood. Whole-study results and caveats: Reliance on VDJdb matching favored anti-spike CD8 responses; private and CD4 specificities were missed.

This clonotype was picked up a small number of times. The antigen is unknown. Individual cDNA molecules received unique molecular identifiers. TCRdb reprocessed the 5' RACE reads with MiXCR, giving one entry per CDR3 protein. This sample carries about 41,000 distinct CDR3 sequences, under 13% of them seen once, and the ten largest clones take 9.7%. The clonotype was recovered from an adult who was a healthcare worker with PCR-confirmed SARS-CoV-2 infection or an uninfected control (not recorded which). The sequencing input was whole blood.

The CDR3 DNA follows: TGTGCCAGCAGTCCCGACAGGCGTGGAGAGACCCAGTACTTC. Translating gives CASSPDRRGETQYF. The chain is built from TRBV12-3 or TRBV12-4 and TRBJ2-5; TRBD1 is a possible D gene (6 bases). V was cut by 5 bases and J by 4 bases, with 14 bases left in between. The CDR3 loop spans 14 amino acids.